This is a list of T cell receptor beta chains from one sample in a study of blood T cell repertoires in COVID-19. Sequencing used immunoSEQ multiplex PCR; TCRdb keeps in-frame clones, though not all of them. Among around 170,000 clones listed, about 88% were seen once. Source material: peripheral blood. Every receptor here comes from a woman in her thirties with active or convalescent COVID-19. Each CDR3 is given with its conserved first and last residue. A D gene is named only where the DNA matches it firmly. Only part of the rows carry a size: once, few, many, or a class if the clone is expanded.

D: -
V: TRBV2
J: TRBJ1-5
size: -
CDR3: CASSVSREQPQHF
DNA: TGTGCCAGCAGTGTGAGCCGGGAGCAGCCCCAGCATTTT

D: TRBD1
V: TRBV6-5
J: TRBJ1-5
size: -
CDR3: CASRRPGGNQPQHF
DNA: TGTGCCAGCAGAAGACCAGGGGGGAATCAGCCCCAGCATTTT

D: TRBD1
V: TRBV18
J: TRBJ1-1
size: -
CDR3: CASSLDRGVLNTEAFF
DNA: TGTGCCAGCTCATTGGACAGGGGGGTTTTGAACACTGAAGCTTTCTTT

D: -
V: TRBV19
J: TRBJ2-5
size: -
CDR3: CASSTTGLETQYF
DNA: TGTGCCAGTAGTACAACAGGGTTAGAGACCCAGTACTTC

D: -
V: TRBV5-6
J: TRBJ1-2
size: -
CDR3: CASSRTGMNYGYTF
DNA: TGTGCCAGCAGCAGGACGGGGATGAACTATGGCTACACCTTC

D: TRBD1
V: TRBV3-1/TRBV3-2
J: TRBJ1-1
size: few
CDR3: CASSPWDRVGTEAFF
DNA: TGTGCCAGCAGCCCCTGGGACAGGGTTGGGACTGAAGCTTTCTTT

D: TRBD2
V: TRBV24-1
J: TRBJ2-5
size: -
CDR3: CATSDPGRSETQYF
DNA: TGTGCCACCAGTGACCCCGGGAGGAGCGAGACCCAGTACTTC

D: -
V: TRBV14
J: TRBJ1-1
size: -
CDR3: CASSPRSGGRTEAFF
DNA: TGTGCCAGCAGCCCTCGGTCGGGGGGTCGAACTGAAGCTTTCTTT

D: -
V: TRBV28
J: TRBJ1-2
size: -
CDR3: CASSLGSSSYGYTF
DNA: TGTGCCAGCAGTTTAGGGAGTTCCAGCTATGGCTACACCTTC

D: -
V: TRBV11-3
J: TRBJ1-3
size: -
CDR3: CASSLDRSGNTIYF
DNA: TGTGCCAGCAGCCTCGACAGGTCTGGAAACACCATATATTTT

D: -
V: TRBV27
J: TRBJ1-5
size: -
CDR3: CASSFRGQPQHF
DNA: TGTGCCAGCAGTTTTCGCGGTCAGCCCCAGCATTTT

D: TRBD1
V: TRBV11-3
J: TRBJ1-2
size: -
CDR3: CASSQGDARNYGYTF
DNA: TGTGCCAGCAGCCAGGGGGACGCGCGGAACTATGGCTACACCTTC

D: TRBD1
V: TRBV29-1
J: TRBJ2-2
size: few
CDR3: CSGRQGNTGELFF
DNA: TGCAGCGGAAGACAGGGGAACACCGGGGAGCTGTTTTTT

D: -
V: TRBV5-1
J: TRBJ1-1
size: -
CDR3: CASQKGGAWTEAFF
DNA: TGCGCCAGCCAAAAGGGGGGGGCTTGGACTGAAGCTTTCTTT

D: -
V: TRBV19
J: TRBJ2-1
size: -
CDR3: CASSRTIYNEQFF
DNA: TGTGCCAGTAGTAGGACTATCTACAATGAGCAGTTCTTC

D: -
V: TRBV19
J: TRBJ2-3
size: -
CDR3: CASSIGAWSTDTQYF
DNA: TGTGCCAGTAGTATAGGGGCCTGGTCCACAGATACGCAGTATTTT

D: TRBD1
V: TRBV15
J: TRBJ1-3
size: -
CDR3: CATSSGQGSPSGNTIYF
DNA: TGTGCCACCAGCAGCGGACAGGGATCCCCGTCTGGAAACACCATATATTTT

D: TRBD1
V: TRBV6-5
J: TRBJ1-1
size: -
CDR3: CASSSNQGAGTEAFF
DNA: TGTGCCAGCAGTTCCAATCAGGGGGCAGGCACTGAAGCTTTCTTT

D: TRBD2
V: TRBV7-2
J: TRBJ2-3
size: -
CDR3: CASSLKRGLTDTQYF
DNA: TGTGCCAGCAGCCTCAAGCGGGGGTTAACAGATACGCAGTATTTT

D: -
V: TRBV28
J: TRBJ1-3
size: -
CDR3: CASSLIRASGNTIYF
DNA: TGTGCCAGCAGTTTGATTAGAGCTTCTGGAAACACCATATATTTT

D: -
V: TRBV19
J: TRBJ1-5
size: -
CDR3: CASRPRAAQPQHF
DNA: TGTGCCAGTAGACCCAGGGCGGCCCAGCCCCAGCATTTT

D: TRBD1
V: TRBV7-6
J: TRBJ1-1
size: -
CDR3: CASGPLGQSTEAFF
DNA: TGTGCCAGCGGTCCCCTGGGACAGTCCACTGAAGCTTTCTTT

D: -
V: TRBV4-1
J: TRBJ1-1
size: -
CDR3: CASSQGPRKAFF
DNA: TGCGCCAGCAGCCAAGGGCCGAGGAAAGCTTTCTTT

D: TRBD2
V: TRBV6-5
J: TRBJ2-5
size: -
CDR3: CASSQTGGETQYF
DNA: TGTGCCAGCAGTCAGACGGGGGGGGAGACCCAGTACTTC